A single sample gave rise to the 27 T cell receptor beta chains below, sequenced in a study of identifying expanded T cells in peripheral blood. Libraries were prepared by immunoSEQ multiplex PCR; TCRdb keeps only in-frame clonotypes and omits some of them. The table has around 120,000 clones, over 65% seen once. The source material was blood. These receptors all come from a person aged 18 to 70 in good health.

This chain connects TRBV2 to TRBJ1-3, with D uncertain. V was trimmed by 1 base and J by 0 bases, leaving 7 bases between them. The CDR3 consists of 15 residues. From germline, CDR1 is SNHLY and CDR2 FYNNEI. In DNA form, the CDR3 reads TGTGCCAGCAGTGAAGGCCCAGTCTCTGGAAACACCATATATTTT. Protein product: CASSEGPVSGNTIYF.

The chain employs TRBV11-3 and TRBJ2-3, with TRBD2 identical over 11 bases. The V gene's germline CDR1 is SGHNT and CDR2 YENEEA. The CDR3 sequence is 16 residues long. Trimming took 1 base from V and 8 from J; bases not matched to a gene: 8. Written as DNA, the CDR3 is TGTGCCAGCAGCTTAGCGGGGTCTAGCGGGGGGCCTACGCAGTATTTT. This translates into CASSLAGSSGGPTQYF. The full variable domain, with the rest looked up from reference TRBV11-3 and TRBJ2-3, is EAGVVQSPRYKIIEKKQPVAFWCNPISGHNTLYWYLQNLGQGPELLIRYENEEAVDDSQLPKDRFSAERLKGVDSTLKIQPAELGDSAVYLCASSLAGSSGGPTQYFGPGTRLTVL.

The chain uses TRBV25-1 and TRBJ1-1; tentatively, D is TRBD1 (5 bases). Germline loops: CDR1 MGHDK, CDR2 SYGVNS. The V end lost 1 base, the J end lost 8 bases, and 14 bases lay between the germline ends. The CDR3 loop spans 14 amino acids. CDR3 sequence reads: CASSESMGVREAFF. CDR3 nucleotide sequence: TGTGCCAGCAGTGAATCCATGGGGGTTCGGGAAGCTTTCTTT.

The J gene is TRBJ1-5, the V gene TRBV19; D might be TRBD1 (5 bases). Per the germline V gene, CDR1 is LNHDA and CDR2 is SQIVND (reference sequence). The CDR3 runs to 17 residues. With 7 bases removed from V and 0 bases from J, the gap between germline ends came to 19 bases. The CDR3 sequence: CASTGGEFRYSNQPQHF. CDR3 coding DNA: TGTGCCAGTACCGGAGGGGAGTTCCGGTATAGCAATCAGCCCCAGCATTTT.

The V call is TRBV11-2, the J call TRBJ1-2; the D is unclear. The germline CDR1 and CDR2 sequences are SGHAT and FQNNGV. The CDR3 is 15 residues long. V was clipped by 1 base and J by 7 bases, with 16 bases between them. As DNA, the CDR3 is TGTGCCAGCAGCTTAGCCGGTTTTGACCTGGGTGGCTACACCTTC. Its translation: CASSLAGFDLGGYTF.

CDR3 residues: CASSPWVGVPETQYF. The CDR3 nucleotides are TGTGCCAGCAGCCCCTGGGTAGGGGTTCCAGAGACCCAGTACTTC. The V gene is TRBV14, the J gene TRBJ2-5; weak D call: TRBD1 (5 bases). The length of the CDR3 is 15 residues. Germline V lookup: CDR1 SGHDN, CDR2 FVKESK. Trimming left V 4 bases short and J 4 bases short, with 16 bases between.

The chain carries TRBV11-2 and TRBJ1-3; D call uncertain. The germline V gene has CDR1 SGHAT and CDR2 FQNNGV. The CDR3 contains 14 residues. Trimming left V 5 bases short and J 4 bases short, with 12 bases between. The CDR3 DNA sequence: TGTGCCAGCAGCCCCCCGTCGGGAGGAAACACCATATATTTT. Residues: CASSPPSGGNTIYF.

The chain recombines TRBV6-1 with TRBJ1-2; TRBD1 matches at 9 bases. The length of the CDR3 is 14 residues. Germline V gene sequence: CDR1 MNHNS, CDR2 SASEGT. The V and J ends lost 2 bases and 5 bases, in that order; junction bases with no gene match: 3. CDR3: CASSELDRGYGYTF. CDR3 sequence (DNA): TGTGCCAGCAGTGAACTGGACAGGGGTTATGGCTACACCTTC.

The V gene is TRBV7-2, the J gene TRBJ2-2; perhaps TRBD2 as D (6 bases). Per germline, CDR1 SGHTA and CDR2 FQGNSA. The length of the CDR3 is 15 residues. V was cut by 5 bases and J by 7 bases, with 17 bases left in between. The CDR3 here is CASSPWIAVGGELFF. For the CDR3, the DNA is TGTGCCAGCAGCCCCTGGATAGCGGTGGGCGGGGAGCTGTTTTTT.

V is TRBV5-6 and J is TRBJ2-7, with 8 bases lining up with TRBD1. This CDR3 is 14 amino acids long. CDR1 is SGHDT and CDR2 is YYEEEE in the germline V gene. Unmatched junction bases numbered 5, after V lost 0 bases and J lost 6 bases. The CDR3 bases are TGTGCCAGCAGCTTGGGGGTGACAGGGGCCGAGCAGTACTTC. It specifies CASSLGVTGAEQYF.

The rearrangement uses TRBV2 and TRBJ2-4, with unresolved D. Germline CDR1 and CDR2: SNHLY and FYNNEI. The CDR3 is made up of 8 amino acids. The germline V and J ends were trimmed by 8 bases and 10 bases, with 3 bases remaining between them. This chain's CDR3 is CASVIQYF. CDR3 sequence (DNA): TGTGCCAGCGTTATTCAGTACTTC.

The V gene is TRBV5-1, the J gene TRBJ2-5; maybe TRBD2 (6 bases). In germline, CDR1 is SGHRS, CDR2 YFSETQ. This CDR3 region has 15 residues. The V end was cut by 0 bases, the J end by 1 base, with 10 bases between. The CDR3, as DNA: TGCGCCAGCAGCTTGGGGGTCGGGGGCCAAGAGACCCAGTACTTC. Translating gives CASSLGVGGQETQYF.

The rearrangement uses TRBV5-3 and TRBJ1-2; 11 bases align to TRBD1. TRBV5-3 is noted as an ORF with a role that remains uncertain. Trimming cost V 5 bases and J 4 bases; bases outside gene matches: 10. There are 16 residues in the CDR3. DNA of the CDR3: TGTGCCAGAAGACGGACAGGGGGCCTTTCTCCCTATGGCTACACCTTC. This encodes CARRRTGGLSPYGYTF.

The chain has TRBV5-5 and TRBJ2-6; D ambiguous. The CDR3 contains 18 residues. Germline V gives CDR1 SGHKS, CDR2 YYEKEE (reference sequence). V dropped 0 bases and J dropped 0 bases, with 13 bases sitting between them. DNA for the CDR3: TGTGCCAGCAGCTTGGCCCAATCTGTATTCTCTGGGGCCAACGTCCTGACTTTC. Its protein is CASSLAQSVFSGANVLTF.

The chain is built from TRBV19 and TRBJ1-4; no firm D call. Germline-derived CDR1 and CDR2 are LNHDA and SQIVND (reference sequence). The CDR3 spans 16 residues. Trimming removed 4 bases at V and 8 bases at J, with 20 bases between. CDR3: CASSKGPTRLGEKLFF. The CDR3 bases are TGTGCCAGTAGTAAGGGCCCGACTCGTCTAGGGGAAAAACTGTTTTTT.

On this clone: This sample includes further DNA sequences coding for the same CDR3. The V call is TRBV15, the J call TRBJ2-2, with 9 bases fitting TRBD1. Per the germline V gene, CDR1 is LNHNV and CDR2 is YYDKDF (reference sequence). V lost 0 bases to trimming and J lost 3 bases; unmatched junction nucleotides: 5. This CDR3 region has 17 residues. This CDR3 reads CATSRDRRTGDTGELFF. The CDR3 region has the DNA TGTGCCACCAGCAGAGATCGGCGGACAGGGGACACCGGGGAGCTGTTTTTT.

The rearrangement links TRBV30 to TRBJ2-7; D could derive from TRBD1 or TRBD2 (5 bases each). This CDR3 has 15 amino acids. The germline V and J ends were trimmed by 0 bases and 6 bases, with 18 bases remaining between them. Germline lookup yields CDR1 GTSNPN and CDR2 SVGIG (reference sequence). The CDR3 protein is CAWSVLGDPIVEQYF. The CDR3 bases are TGTGCCTGGAGTGTACTTGGGGACCCGATTGTCGAGCAGTACTTC.

The V call is TRBV27, the J call TRBJ1-2; 7 nucleotides agree with TRBD1. Germline V gives CDR1 MNHEY, CDR2 SMNVEV (reference sequence). This CDR3 has 16 residues. After removal of 5 bases from V and 2 bases from J, the junction contained 11 bases not matched to a gene. This CDR3 is CASSRVGTERNYGYTF. CDR3 sequence (DNA): TGTGCCAGCAGTCGGGTGGGGACAGAGAGAAACTATGGCTACACCTTC.

The chain recombines TRBV4-3 with TRBJ2-7, with D hard to call. V was trimmed by 1 base and J by 3 bases, leaving 13 bases between them. There are 15 residues in the CDR3. Looked up from germline, CDR1 is LGHNA and CDR2 is YSLEER. The CDR3 region has the DNA TGCGCCAGCAGCCAAGGCACCGGACGGATCTACGAGCAGTACTTC. Translating gives CASSQGTGRIYEQYF.

The chain combines TRBV27 with TRBJ1-5; no reliable D call. Germline CDR1 reads MNHEY; CDR2 reads SMNVEV (reference sequence). This CDR3 spans 14 amino acids. Trimming stripped 5 bases from V and 2 bases from J, with 10 bases between. CDR3 residues: CASSPSYGNQPQHF. For the CDR3, the DNA is TGTGCCAGCAGTCCATCGTATGGCAATCAGCCCCAGCATTTT.

In its sample, this clone was seen a few times. The CDR3 DNA reads TGTGCCAGCAGCTCAAGAAGGGAAGGATCACCCCTCCACTTT. Its translation is CASSSRREGSPLHF. The chain employs TRBV7-2 and TRBJ1-6; D uncertain. V shed 4 bases and J shed 10 bases, with 14 bases lying between them. Germline V gene data show CDR1 as SGHTA and CDR2 as FQGNSA. The length of the CDR3 is 14 residues.

The gene calls are TRBV7-2 and TRBJ1-5; D is undetermined. The CDR3 has 14 residues. V was shortened by 1 base and J by 4 bases, with 8 bases between the two germline ends. CDR1 is SGHTA and CDR2 is FQGNSA in the germline V gene. CDR3 protein: CASSLGLVNQPQHF. The DNA for the CDR3 is TGTGCCAGCAGCTTAGGACTGGTGAATCAGCCCCAGCATTTT.

The chain joins TRBV6-6 to TRBJ2-7; D uncertain. Trimming shortened V by 5 bases and J by 2 bases, and 10 bases separated the two germline ends. The CDR3 loop spans 13 amino acids. Germline-derived CDR1 and CDR2 are MNHNY and SVGAGI (reference sequence). CDR3 DNA: TGTGCCAGCAGTCTCCACCAGGCCTACGAGCAGTACTTC. This encodes CASSLHQAYEQYF.

V and J are TRBV28 and TRBJ1-1; D might be TRBD1 (6 bases). The CDR3 extends over 15 amino acids. From germline, CDR1 is MDHEN and CDR2 SYDVKM. The V gene lost 4 bases and the J gene lost 0 bases, with 12 bases spanning the gap. The CDR3 spells CASSSMDSLNTEAFF. The CDR3 nucleotides read TGTGCCAGCAGTTCAATGGACAGCTTGAACACTGAAGCTTTCTTT.

The V gene is TRBV4-3, the J gene TRBJ2-1; 8 nucleotides match TRBD1. Germline V lookup: CDR1 LGHNA, CDR2 YSLEER. The CDR3 is 16 amino acids. Trimming cost V 0 bases and J 3 bases; bases outside gene matches: 4. CDR3 amino acids: CASSQDWTGSYNEQFF. The CDR3 nucleotides are TGCGCCAGCAGCCAAGATTGGACAGGGAGCTACAATGAGCAGTTCTTC.

The chain recombines TRBV5-1 with TRBJ1-1, with a possible D match to TRBD1 (6 bases). CDR3 length equals 13 residues. The V end lost 2 bases, the J end lost 4 bases, and 9 bases lay between the germline ends. Germline V CDR1 and CDR2: SGHRS, YFSETQ. The CDR3 region has the DNA TGCGCCAGCAGCTTCGTCAGGGGCACTGAAGCTTTCTTT. The encoded protein is CASSFVRGTEAFF.

The CDR3 region has the DNA TGCGCCAGCAGCCAATCTATCACAGGGGGCTTCCGTGGCTACACCTTC. This translates into CASSQSITGGFRGYTF. The J gene is TRBJ1-2, the V gene TRBV4-1; 9 bases are shared with TRBD1. Germline V gives CDR1 MGHRA, CDR2 YSYEKL. The V gene end was trimmed by 2 bases and the J gene end by 7 bases; junction bases not matched to a gene: 11. The CDR3 is made up of 16 amino acids.